In this sample, the clone carrying this T cell receptor (beta chain) is medium-sized. The data derive from a study of CD8+CD57+ T cells in acquired aplastic anemia. Study-wide context: DNA recovered from sorted CD4+ and CD8+ cells had a mean of approximately 3 ug.

V was shortened by 4 bases and J by 9 bases, with 4 bases between the two germline ends. From germline, CDR1 is SEHNR and CDR2 FQNEAQ (reference sequence). The length of the CDR3 is 10 residues. The use of genomic DNA as template underpinned the TCR beta VDJ and CDR3 profiling. TCRdb passed the reads through MiXCR, listing each CDR3 protein once. There are about 58,000 distinct CDR3 sequences in the sample; approximately 50% occur only once, and around 17% lies in the top ten. Patients selected for sequencing had displayed CD8+CD57+ cell expansion by flow cytometry. Severe acquired aplastic anemia was diagnosed in all patients.

V is TRBV7-9 and J is TRBJ2-1; D unresolved. What was sequenced was sorted CD4+, CD8+, or CD8+CD57+ T cells (not recorded which) from PBMCs. The clonotype originates from a human donor with aplastic anemia. The CDR3 bases are TGTGCCAGCAGCTGGGGTGAGCAGTTCTTC. This sequence encodes CASSWGEQFF.